The sequence of this T cell receptor (beta chain) was determined in a study of blood T cell repertoires in COVID-19. At the level of the study: Italy, Spain and the United States were the sources of the convalescent and acute COVID-19 samples. Nucleic acid was either cDNA or gDNA, and it came from T cells, B-cell-depleted T cells, or PBMCs.

During active infection, Seattle patients enrolled and were then monitored through disease. Source study methods: Reference gene primer amplification gave estimated nucleated cell counts. Profiled with immunoSEQ multiplex PCR; TCRdb holds only in-frame clones, not every one. Clonal size and the V and J genes are those of that table, whereas D and trimming came from the DNA. The sample carries over 70,000 clones, more than 65% recorded once. Germline V gene lookup returns CDR1 MNHEY and CDR2 SVGAGI. Trimming took 0 bases from V and 4 from J, leaving 7 bases between them. The CDR3 has 15 amino acids. This TCR came from a man between 65 and 85 years old with COVID-19, enrolled during active disease. Sample: peripheral blood. This rearrangement joins TRBV6-5 to TRBJ1-6, with a tentative D call TRBD1 (5 bases). The CDR3 here is CASSYSGQYNSPLHF. The CDR3 DNA sequence: TGTGCCAGCAGTTACTCGGGGCAGTATAATTCACCCCTCCACTTT.